A selection of T cell receptor beta chains follows, all from one sample in a study of control samples from healthy donors and cancer patients. Sequencing used immunoSEQ multiplex PCR; TCRdb keeps in-frame clones, though not all of them. Among about 89,000 clones listed, more than 75% were seen once. The sequencing sample was made of blood. The receptor source for this set is a woman aged 40 to 50 in good health. Both conserved end residues are part of each CDR3. Fields, in order: D gene, clone size, J gene, V gene, CDR3 protein, CDR3 DNA. A D gene is named only where the DNA matches it firmly. Some rows have no size entry. The others give once, few or many, or a class for an expanded clone.

TRBD1 | . | TRBJ1-3 | TRBV30 | CAWSGGTGRRSGNTIYF | TGTGCCTGGAGTGGAGGGACAGGGCGCCGCTCTGGAAACACCATATATTTT
. | . | TRBJ1-2 | TRBV18 | CASSPGKRVPNYGYTF | TGTGCCAGCTCACCAGGGAAGAGAGTACCTAACTATGGCTACACCTTC
TRBD1 | . | TRBJ1-1 | TRBV4-1 | CASSRGQGNTEAFF | TGCGCCAGCAGCCGGGGACAGGGGAACACTGAAGCTTTCTTT
. | . | TRBJ1-1 | TRBV6-2/TRBV6-3 | CASGLQGNTEAFF | TGTGCCAGCGGTTTACAGGGGAACACTGAAGCTTTCTTT
. | . | TRBJ2-3 | TRBV30 | CAWRKGRNTDTQYF | TGTGCCTGGAGGAAGGGCAGGAACACAGATACGCAGTATTTT
. | . | TRBJ1-2 | TRBV5-1 | CASRREAADSGYTF | TGCGCCAGCAGACGGGAGGCAGCTGACTCCGGCTACACCTTC
. | . | TRBJ1-6 | TRBV7-9 | CASSLGRAHGPLHF | TGTGCCAGCAGCCTGGGACGGGCCCATGGACCCCTCCACTTT
TRBD1 | . | TRBJ2-3 | TRBV9 | CASSVEQGVADTQYF | TGTGCCAGCAGCGTAGAGCAGGGGGTGGCAGATACGCAGTATTTT
. | once | TRBJ2-7 | TRBV12-3/TRBV12-4 | CASSLNRRGEQYF | TGTGCCAGCAGTTTAAACAGGCGGGGCGAGCAGTACTTC
. | . | TRBJ1-3 | TRBV18 | CASSPPAGHQGNTIYF | TGTGCCAGCTCACCTCCCGCGGGACACCAAGGAAACACCATATATTTT
TRBD1 | . | TRBJ1-5 | TRBV11-3 | CASSLEGSRGRKYQPQHF | TGTGCCAGCAGCTTAGAGGGTAGCAGGGGGCGGAAATATCAGCCCCAGCATTTT
. | . | TRBJ2-6 | TRBV4-1 | CASSQVDMGLSGANVLTF | TGCGCCAGCAGCCAAGTTGATATGGGACTCTCTGGGGCCAACGTCCTGACTTTC
. | . | TRBJ2-2 | TRBV6-5 | CASSWGLNTGELFF | TGTGCCAGCAGCTGGGGCCTAAACACCGGGGAGCTGTTTTTT
. | . | TRBJ1-5 | TRBV30 | CAWTRQFDSNQPQHF | TGTGCCTGGACAAGACAGTTCGATAGCAATCAGCCCCAGCATTTT
. | . | TRBJ1-3 | TRBV5-1 | CASSLAPLKAGNTIYF | TGCGCCAGCAGCTTGGCCCCCCTGAAGGCTGGAAACACCATATATTTT
. | . | TRBJ1-2 | TRBV5-6 | CASSLIPGGSGDGYTF | TGTGCCAGCAGCCTGATCCCCGGGGGGAGCGGCGATGGCTACACCTTC
. | . | TRBJ1-1 | TRBV30 | CAWSRKEGTEAFF | TGTGCCTGGAGTCGAAAAGAGGGCACTGAAGCTTTCTTT
. | . | TRBJ1-2 | TRBV24-1 | CATSDSSGTPFF | TGTGCCACCAGTGATTCCTCCGGGACTCCCTTCTTC
. | . | TRBJ2-5 | TRBV12-3/TRBV12-4 | CASSIQETQYF | TGTGCCAGCAGCATTCAAGAGACCCAGTACTTC
. | . | TRBJ2-7 | TRBV27 | CASSLDNPEGGFGEQYF | TGTGCCAGCAGTTTAGACAACCCGGAAGGAGGGTTTGGTGAGCAGTACTTC
. | . | TRBJ1-2 | TRBV4-1 | CASSQGLAGDNYGYTF | TGCGCCAGCAGCCAAGGTTTGGCAGGGGACAACTATGGCTACACCTTC
. | once | TRBJ1-4 | TRBV14 | CASSSGSRGTKEKLFF | TGTGCCAGCAGCTCCGGGTCCCGGGGCACCAAGGAAAAACTGTTTTTT
. | . | TRBJ2-7 | TRBV6-5 | CASRSSPYEQYF | TGTGCCAGCAGGTCTAGTCCCTACGAGCAGTACTTC
. | . | TRBJ2-2 | TRBV30 | CAWSAWNTGELFF | TGTGCCTGGAGTGCATGGAACACCGGGGAGCTGTTTTTT
. | once | TRBJ1-3 | TRBV2 | CASSLQGSGNTIYF | TGTGCCAGCAGTTTACAGGGTTCTGGAAACACCATATATTTT
TRBD1 | . | TRBJ1-1 | TRBV7-2 | CASSSNRGNTEAFF | TGTGCCAGCAGCTCAAACAGGGGGAACACTGAAGCTTTCTTT
. | . | TRBJ1-2 | TRBV4-3 | CASSQEARVSRGYTF | TGCGCCAGCAGCCAAGAAGCCAGGGTGAGTCGTGGCTACACCTTC
. | . | TRBJ2-7 | TRBV24-1 | CATSDSTPGPIEQYF | TGTGCCACCAGTGATTCGACCCCGGGCCCTATCGAGCAGTACTTC
. | . | TRBJ1-1 | TRBV30 | CAWSPGQFEAFF | TGTGCCTGGAGCCCCGGACAGTTTGAAGCTTTCTTT
. | . | TRBJ1-1 | TRBV6-5 | CASLAPFNTEAFF | TGTGCCAGCCTCGCTCCCTTCAACACTGAAGCTTTCTTT
. | . | TRBJ2-3 | TRBV30 | CAWSWSTDTQYF | TGTGCCTGGAGTTGGAGCACAGATACGCAGTATTTT
. | few | TRBJ1-2 | TRBV27 | CASSVSRGIDGYTF | TGTGCCAGCAGCGTATCGCGGGGGATAGATGGCTACACCTTC
. | . | TRBJ1-6 | TRBV12-3/TRBV12-4 | CASSLNGRTPLHF | TGTGCCAGCAGTTTAAATGGGAGGACACCCCTCCACTTT
. | . | TRBJ1-3 | TRBV7-3 | CASSLNQEGGSGNTIYF | TGTGCCAGCAGCTTAAATCAGGAGGGAGGCTCTGGAAACACCATATATTTT
TRBD2 | . | TRBJ2-3 | TRBV13 | CASSLGTSGGPTDTQYF | TGTGCCAGCAGCTTGGGGACTAGCGGGGGTCCCACAGATACGCAGTATTTT
. | . | TRBJ2-3 | TRBV27 | CASVGVTDTQYF | TGTGCCAGCGTGGGGGTCACAGATACGCAGTATTTT
. | . | TRBJ2-5 | TRBV6-6 | CASSQGRQETQYF | TGTGCCAGCAGCCAGGGGAGACAAGAGACCCAGTACTTC
. | . | TRBJ1-2 | TRBV30 | CAWSPRRLYGYTF | TGTGCCTGGAGTCCCCGCAGACTCTATGGCTACACCTTC
. | . | TRBJ2-3 | TRBV7-2 | CASSLFSGSTDTQYF | TGTGCCAGCAGCTTGTTTAGCGGTAGCACAGATACGCAGTATTTT